This T cell receptor beta chain was captured by sequencing in a study of post-analysis software for immune sequencing data. Study-level results: In patients, about five TRBV segments were more frequent than in controls, with TRBV5-6, TRBV5-1 and TRBV20-1 among them.

Concerning this clonotype itself: Its antigen is not known.

TCR beta cDNA libraries included unique molecular identifiers. From the PCR reads, TCRdb called clonotypes with MiXCR, one entry per CDR3 protein. The repertoire has 650,000 to 850,000 distinct CDR3 sequences, around 45% of them found once; the top ten carry approximately 4.4%. The CDR3 spans 11 residues. The germline V gene has CDR1 SQVTM and CDR2 ANQGSEA. Sequencing was done on a sample of blood. This clonotype was obtained from a girl between 5 and 17 years old with multiple sclerosis. V gene TRBV29-1 combines with J gene TRBJ2-4, with D possibly called TRBD1 or TRBD2 (5 bases each). Gene TRBJ2-7 matches the end of the DNA better, so the J call may be wrong. The CDR3 DNA is TGCAGCGTGGGGGACCTTCCCGAGCAGTACTTC. Amino acid sequence: CSVGDLPEQYF.